The next 25 T cell receptor beta chains were all read from a single sample in a study of cytomegalovirus exposure and HLA in healthy donors. Amplification used 60 Vbeta primers and 13 Jbeta primers. The repertoire was sequenced with immunoSEQ multiplex PCR; TCRdb's copy has only in-frame clones and lacks some. Here the sample spans around 150,000 clones, 75% to 85% being singletons. Sequencing input: PBMCs. These receptors originate from a man aged 45 to 65 in good health and CMV-seropositive.

This clone was detected a few times. The V gene is TRBV27, the J gene TRBJ2-7, with TRBD2 matching over 7 bases. Germline CDR1 MNHEY, CDR2 SMNVEV (reference sequence). The CDR3 contains 13 residues. The CDR3 loop reads CVSREGELYEQYF. The DNA of the CDR3 is TGTGTTAGCAGGGAGGGCGAACTCTACGAGCAGTACTTC.

The rearrangement links TRBV9 to TRBJ2-7; 9 bases are a match to TRBD1. The ends lost 1 base at V and 3 bases at J; junction bases unmatched: 2. This CDR3 region has 14 residues. The germline V gene has CDR1 SGDLS and CDR2 YYNGEE. CDR3 sequence reads: CASSVTGGFYEQYF. CDR3 DNA: TGTGCCAGCAGCGTAACAGGGGGCTTCTACGAGCAGTACTTC.

This clone occurred once. The gene calls are TRBV29-1 and TRBJ2-7, with a possible D match to TRBD2 (6 bases). Per the germline V gene, CDR1 is SQVTM and CDR2 is ANQGSEA. CDR3 length: 15 amino acids. V lost 6 bases and J 5 bases, leaving 23 bases between the germline ends. CDR3 residues: CSVHDLARGPHEQYF. The CDR3 DNA is TGCAGCGTGCATGATCTAGCGAGAGGGCCACACGAGCAGTACTTC.

The J gene is TRBJ2-1, the V gene TRBV2; TRBD2 matches 13 bases. The junction had 5 bases not matched to a gene; V was cut back by 6 bases and J by 6 bases. CDR1 is SNHLY, CDR2 FYNNEI, per germline. The CDR3 has 15 amino acids. Here the CDR3 reads CASRRTSGSSNEQFF. The CDR3 DNA reads TGTGCCAGCAGAAGGACTAGCGGGAGTTCCAATGAGCAGTTCTTC.

V is TRBV5-1 and J is TRBJ1-1, with unresolved D. V lost 3 bases and J lost 2, with 8 bases in between. Germline CDR1 SGHRS, CDR2 YFSETQ. The CDR3 has 13 amino acids. In nucleotides, the CDR3 is TGCGCCAGCAGCTCCGGACTCAACACTGAAGCTTTCTTT. Residues: CASSSGLNTEAFF.

The chain couples TRBV6-1 to TRBJ2-7, with 7 bases that match TRBD1. The CDR3 runs to 12 residues. V shed 10 bases and J 3 bases; nucleotides not matched to a gene: 6. Germline V CDR1 and CDR2: MNHNS, SASEGT. CDR3 in DNA: TGTGCCATTCGACAGGGAAGCTACGAGCAGTACTTC. This gives the protein CAIRQGSYEQYF.

The chain has TRBV19 and TRBJ2-3; TRBD2 matches at 10 bases. This CDR3 is built from 16 residues. The V segment lost 3 bases and the J segment 0 bases; nucleotides outside the gene matches: 3. Germline V gene sequence: CDR1 LNHDA, CDR2 SQIVND (reference sequence). CDR3: CASSIRGLASTDTQYF. The DNA for the CDR3 is TGTGCCAGTAGTATCAGGGGACTAGCGAGCACAGATACGCAGTATTTT.

The chain recombines TRBV5-1 with TRBJ1-4, with D perhaps TRBD1 (5 bases). CDR3 length: 14 amino acids. CDR1 and CDR2 (germline): SGHRS, YFSETQ. V lost 2 bases, J lost 4 bases, and 9 bases lay in between. As DNA, the CDR3 is TGCGCCAGCAGCTTAAGGACAAGTAATGAAAAACTGTTTTTT. Translating it yields CASSLRTSNEKLFF.

The V gene is TRBV10-3, the J gene TRBJ2-7; 9 bases agree with TRBD1. Germline V gene sequence: CDR1 ENHRY, CDR2 SYGVKD. The CDR3 covers 14 residues. Germline trimming cut 5 bases from V and 5 bases from J; bases unmatched to any gene: 7. CDR3 protein: CAISTDRGSHEQYF. For the CDR3, the DNA is TGTGCCATCAGTACGGACAGGGGTAGCCACGAGCAGTACTTC.

The chain couples TRBV6-6 to TRBJ2-5; D not certain. The DNA end is a closer match to TRBJ2-7, so the J assignment may be wrong. CDR3 length: 13 amino acids. Germline V lookup: CDR1 MNHNY, CDR2 SVGAGI (reference sequence). The CDR3 is CASSYSSSHEQYF. Here the CDR3 DNA reads TGTGCCAGCAGTTACTCGTCTTCCCACGAGCAGTACTTC.

The rearrangement joins TRBV30 to TRBJ1-1, with 7 bases aligning to TRBD1. The trim removed 2 bases at V and 11 bases at J, leaving 8 bases unmatched. The CDR3 has 12 residues. Per the germline V gene, CDR1 is GTSNPN and CDR2 is SVGIG (reference sequence). DNA for the CDR3: TGTGCCTGGAGTCCGCCGGGACAGTCTGCTTTCTTT. The encoded protein is CAWSPPGQSAFF.

The V gene is TRBV5-4, the J gene TRBJ2-2; D is possibly TRBD1 (6 bases). The CDR3 has 16 residues. Trimming cost V 0 bases and J 1 base, with 10 bases left between them. CDR1 and CDR2 from the germline V gene are SGHNT and YYREEE (reference sequence). The CDR3 loop reads CASSLGRDKNTGELFF. The CDR3 DNA follows: TGTGCCAGCAGCTTGGGACGGGACAAGAACACCGGGGAGCTGTTTTTT.

The chain uses TRBV9 and TRBJ2-2; 10 bases match TRBD2. V shed 6 bases and J 2 bases; nucleotides not matched to a gene: 1. CDR3 size: 14 residues. Germline assignment: CDR1 SGDLS and CDR2 YYNGEE. CDR3: CASKREGNTGELFF. The CDR3 DNA reads TGTGCCAGCAAGCGGGAGGGAAACACCGGGGAGCTGTTTTTT.

This clone was seen more than once but under ten times. This sample includes further DNA sequences coding for the same CDR3. The gene calls are TRBV4-1 and TRBJ1-1, with D possibly matching TRBD1 (6 bases). CDR1 and CDR2 (germline): MGHRA, YSYEKL. V was pared by 4 bases and J by 2 bases, with 14 bases between. The CDR3 sequence is 15 residues long. CDR3 residues: CASSPGGRTNTEAFF. In DNA, the CDR3 is TGCGCCAGCAGCCCCGGGGGGCGTACTAACACTGAAGCTTTCTTT.

This chain links TRBV10-3 with TRBJ2-1; tentatively, D is TRBD2 (6 bases). The CDR3 is 13 residues long. Trimming took off 0 bases at V and 6 bases at J, with 6 bases between the two ends. The germline V gene has CDR1 ENHRY and CDR2 SYGVKD. The DNA for the CDR3 is TGTGCCATCAGTGAGTCGACTAGCAATGAGCAGTTCTTC. The encoded protein is CAISESTSNEQFF.

This clone was seen only a few times. V is TRBV29-1 and J is TRBJ2-1; TRBD2 matches at 9 bases. Looked up from germline, CDR1 is SQVTM and CDR2 is ANQGSEA. V was pared by 6 bases and J by 7 bases, with 4 bases of the junction left unmatched. This CDR3 is built from 12 residues. CDR3 DNA sequence: TGCAGCGTGGAAACTAGCGGGAATGAGCAGTTCTTC. Protein sequence: CSVETSGNEQFF.

The CDR3 region is CASSSRLDGFYEQYF. In nucleotides, the CDR3 is TGTGCCAGCAGCTCCAGACTAGATGGATTCTACGAGCAGTACTTC. The J gene is TRBJ2-7, the V gene TRBV28, with a tentative D call TRBD2 (6 bases). Trimming shortened V by 6 bases and J by 3 bases, and 18 bases separated the two germline ends. Germline CDR1 is MDHEN and CDR2 is SYDVKM. This CDR3 is 15 amino acids long.

Here the CDR3 reads CASSESRGGTDTQYF. CDR3 nucleotide sequence: TGCGCCAGCAGTGAGTCACGGGGTGGGACAGATACGCAGTATTTT. The chain couples TRBV10-1 to TRBJ2-3, with D perhaps matching TRBD2 (5 bases). Trimming removed 0 bases at V and 3 bases at J, with 10 bases between. This CDR3 region has 15 residues. Germline CDR1 is WNHNN and CDR2 is SYGVQD (reference sequence).

The chain links TRBV2 to TRBJ2-3, with D possibly matching TRBD1 (6 bases). The CDR3 loop spans 14 amino acids. Trimming took 4 bases from V and 6 from J, leaving 14 bases between them. Germline V gene data show CDR1 as SNHLY and CDR2 as FYNNEI. The CDR3 loop reads CASSGLTGMDTQYF. CDR3 nucleotides: TGTGCCAGCAGTGGCTTAACAGGGATGGATACGCAGTATTTT.

The V call is TRBV29-1, the J call TRBJ1-2; no reliable D call. V lost 4 bases and J lost 2, with 5 bases in between. Germline loops: CDR1 SQVTM, CDR2 ANQGSEA. The CDR3 runs to 11 residues. CDR3 nucleotide sequence: TGCAGCGTTGTCACAAACTATGGCTACACCTTC. It is translated as CSVVTNYGYTF.

V and J are TRBV5-1 and TRBJ2-3; D perhaps matches TRBD1 (5 bases). CDR1 and CDR2 (germline): SGHRS, YFSETQ. V was cut by 3 bases and J by 3 bases, with 8 bases left in between. The CDR3 loop spans 13 amino acids. The CDR3 loop is CASSSQGTDTQYF. The CDR3 DNA reads TGCGCCAGCAGCTCCCAGGGAACAGATACGCAGTATTTT. The full variable domain, with the rest looked up from reference TRBV5-1 and TRBJ2-3, is KAGVTQTPRYLIKTRGQQVTLSCSPISGHRSVSWYQQTPGQGLQFLFEYFSETQRNKGNFPGRFSGRQFSNSRSEMNVSTLELGDSALYLCASSSQGTDTQYFGPGTRLTVL.

The J gene is TRBJ2-5, the V gene TRBV4-2; 10 bases are a match to TRBD2. Trimming at V came to 6 bases and at J to 5 bases, leaving 6 bases not matched to a gene. The length of the CDR3 is 14 residues. Germline V gene lookup returns CDR1 LGHNA and CDR2 YNFKEQ. CDR3 protein: CASRSTSGTETQYF. Here the CDR3 DNA reads TGTGCCAGCAGGTCTACTAGCGGGACGGAGACCCAGTACTTC.

The V gene is TRBV28, the J gene TRBJ1-1; 7 bases are shared with TRBD1. Germline loops: CDR1 MDHEN, CDR2 SYDVKM. Trimming at V came to 6 bases and at J to 1 base, leaving 11 bases not matched to a gene. This CDR3 has 16 residues. The CDR3 nucleotides read TGTGCCAGCAGCAATCCCCGGACAGGCAAGAACACTGAAGCTTTCTTT. This sequence encodes CASSNPRTGKNTEAFF. The whole variable domain, filled in from reference TRBV28 and TRBJ1-1, reads DVKVTQSSRYLVKRTGEKVFLECVQDMDHENMFWYRQDPGLGLRLIYFSYDVKMKEKGDIPEGYSVSREKKERFSLILESASTNQTSMYLCASSNPRTGKNTEAFFGQGTRLTVV.

To note about this clone: Additional DNA sequences in this sample encode the identical CDR3. This chain joins TRBV6-5 and TRBJ2-5; the D is unclear. V lost 1 base and J lost 3, with 6 bases in between. Germline values: CDR1 MNHEY, CDR2 SVGAGI. The CDR3 spans 13 residues. Here the CDR3 reads CASSYLGEETQYF. The CDR3 bases are TGTGCCAGCAGTTACTTAGGAGAAGAGACCCAGTACTTC.

The J gene is TRBJ1-2, the V gene TRBV18, with 10 nucleotides matching TRBD1. This CDR3 has 15 residues. Germline CDR1 and CDR2: KGHSH and LQKENI. The trim removed 9 bases at V and 5 bases at J, leaving 12 bases unmatched. In nucleotides, the CDR3 is TGTGCCAGTTCCTCCGGGACAGGGGTGGAATATGGCTACACCTTC. Its translation is CASSSGTGVEYGYTF.